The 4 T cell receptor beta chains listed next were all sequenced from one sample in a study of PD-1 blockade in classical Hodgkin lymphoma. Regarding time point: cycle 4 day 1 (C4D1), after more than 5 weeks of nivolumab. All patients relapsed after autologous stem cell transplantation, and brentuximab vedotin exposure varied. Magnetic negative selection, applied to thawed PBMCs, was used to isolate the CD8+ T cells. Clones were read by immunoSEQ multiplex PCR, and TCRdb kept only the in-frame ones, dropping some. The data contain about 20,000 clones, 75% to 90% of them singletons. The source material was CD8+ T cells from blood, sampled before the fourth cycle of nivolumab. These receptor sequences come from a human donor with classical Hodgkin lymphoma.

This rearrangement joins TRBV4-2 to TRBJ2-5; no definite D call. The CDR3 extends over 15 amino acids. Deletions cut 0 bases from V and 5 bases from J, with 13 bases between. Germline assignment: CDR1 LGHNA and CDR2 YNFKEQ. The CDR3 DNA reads TGTGCCAGCAGCCAAGAGACTTATTTCTCGGAGACCCAGTACTTC. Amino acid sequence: CASSQETYFSETQYF.

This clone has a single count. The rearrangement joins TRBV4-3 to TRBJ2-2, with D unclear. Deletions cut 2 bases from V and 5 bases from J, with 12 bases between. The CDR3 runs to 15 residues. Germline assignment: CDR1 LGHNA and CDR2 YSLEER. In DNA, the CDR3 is TGCGCCAGCAGCCAAACGGCCCATGGAACCGGGGAGCTGTTTTTT. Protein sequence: CASSQTAHGTGELFF.

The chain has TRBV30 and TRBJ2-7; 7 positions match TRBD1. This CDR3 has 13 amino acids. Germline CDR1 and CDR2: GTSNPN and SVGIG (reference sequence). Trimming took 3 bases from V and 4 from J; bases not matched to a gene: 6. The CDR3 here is CAWRGDSQYEQYF. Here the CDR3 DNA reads TGTGCCTGGAGGGGGGACAGTCAATACGAGCAGTACTTC.

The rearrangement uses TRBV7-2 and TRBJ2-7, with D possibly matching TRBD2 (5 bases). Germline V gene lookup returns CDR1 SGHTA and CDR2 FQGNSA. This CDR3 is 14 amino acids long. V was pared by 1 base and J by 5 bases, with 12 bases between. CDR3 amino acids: CASSLVDVGDEQYF. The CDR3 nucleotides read TGTGCCAGCAGCTTAGTAGACGTGGGAGACGAGCAGTACTTC.